Detailed here is one TCR beta chain. The antigen remains unidentified. The data are from a study of OX40 agonist ivuxolimab in advanced cancers. Overall study context: Ivuxolimab was delivered to patients intravenously every 2 weeks at doses spanning 0.01 to 10 mg/kg. Age averaged around 54 years (range roughly 23 to 79), and 82.7% were male. Regarding the study as a whole: Individuals who were partial responders at 0.1-3.0 mg/kg had clonal expansion that ranked among the lowest. The mean number of expanded clones was higher in CD8+ T cells than in CD4+.

Trimming cost V 5 bases and J 5 bases; bases outside gene matches: 8. The germline V gene has CDR1 MNHEY and CDR2 SVGAGI. This CDR3 is 14 amino acids long. The assay was immunoSEQ multiplex PCR, and TCRdb's table has in-frame clones only and misses some. The data show about 90,000 clones, approximately 90% seen once. The TCR sequence derives from an adult with an advanced solid tumor such as melanoma, head and neck, liver or kidney cancer. This sample comprised CD4+ or CD8+ T cells sorted from blood, obtained in a trial of the OX40 agonist ivuxolimab. V usage is TRBV6-5 and J usage is TRBJ2-7, with TRBD1 identical over 8 bases. This CDR3 reads CASSPPDRDDEQYF. CDR3 nucleotides: TGTGCCAGCAGTCCACCGGACAGGGACGACGAGCAGTACTTC.